A single sample gave rise to the 6 T cell receptor beta chains below, sequenced in a study of graft-versus-host responses after intestinal transplantation. Investigators treated the graft tissue so that it released intraepithelial and lamina propria lymphocytes. The data were produced by immunoSEQ multiplex PCR, yet TCRdb's version contains in-frame clones alone and is incomplete. The sample has about 470 clones, 92% seen once. The specimen was ileum tissue, collected roughly 42 days after intestinal transplant. The source of these receptors is a human patient who received an intestinal transplant, so some T cells may come from the graft donor.

This clone was detected only once. This chain joins TRBV7-8 and TRBJ2-1; 14 bases are a match to TRBD2. This CDR3 comprises 16 residues. Germline-derived CDR1 and CDR2 are SGHVS and FQNEAQ. V was clipped by 3 bases and J by 8 bases; unmatched bases: 6. In nucleotides, the CDR3 is TGTGCCAGCAGCTTGTGGGGACTAGCGGGAGAGGATGAGCAGTTCTTC. This gives the protein CASSLWGLAGEDEQFF.

The chain links TRBV5-1 to TRBJ2-3, with D unresolved. The germline gives CDR1 SGHRS, CDR2 YFSETQ. This CDR3 region has 14 residues. Between the trimmed V and J ends, which lost 3 bases and 1 base, there was a span of 9 bases. This CDR3 is CASSSYKRTDTQYF. Here the CDR3 DNA reads TGCGCCAGCAGCTCCTACAAGCGCACAGATACGCAGTATTTT.

The rearrangement uses TRBV5-1 and TRBJ2-1; 8 bases line up with TRBD2. Germline CDR1 and CDR2: SGHRS and YFSETQ. The CDR3 spans 14 residues. V shed 4 bases and J 8 bases; nucleotides not matched to a gene: 8. Here the CDR3 DNA reads TGCGCCAGCAGCCCCGGACTAGCTGGGGATGAGCAGTTCTTC. This sequence encodes CASSPGLAGDEQFF. Filled out from reference TRBV5-1 and TRBJ2-1, the complete variable domain reads KAGVTQTPRYLIKTRGQQVTLSCSPISGHRSVSWYQQTPGQGLQFLFEYFSETQRNKGNFPGRFSGRQFSNSRSEMNVSTLELGDSALYLCASSPGLAGDEQFFGPGTRLTVL.

This clone was counted once. The gene calls are TRBV5-1 and TRBJ2-3, with D tentatively TRBD2 (5 bases). The CDR3 has 15 residues. Germline-derived CDR1 and CDR2 are SGHRS and YFSETQ. Trimming pared 0 bases from V and 5 bases from J, leaving 13 bases between. The CDR3 DNA reads TGCGCCAGCAGCTTGGGGAGGCCAGAAGTAGATACGCAGTATTTT. Its protein is CASSLGRPEVDTQYF. The full variable domain, rest sourced from reference TRBV5-1 and TRBJ2-3, is KAGVTQTPRYLIKTRGQQVTLSCSPISGHRSVSWYQQTPGQGLQFLFEYFSETQRNKGNFPGRFSGRQFSNSRSEMNVSTLELGDSALYLCASSLGRPEVDTQYFGPGTRLTVL.

This chain links TRBV4-3 with TRBJ2-3; D ambiguous. V lost 1 base and J 0 bases, leaving 8 bases between the germline ends. The CDR3 runs to 15 residues. Germline V gene sequence: CDR1 LGHNA, CDR2 YSLEER. CDR3: CASSQGVGSTDTQYF. The CDR3, as DNA: TGCGCCAGCAGCCAAGGGGTAGGGAGCACAGATACGCAGTATTTT.

In its sample, this clone was seen once. The rearrangement uses TRBV9 and TRBJ2-7; 10 bases are a match to TRBD1. Trimming cost V 3 bases and J 5 bases; bases outside gene matches: 5. From germline, CDR1 is SGDLS and CDR2 YYNGEE. CDR3 size: 14 residues. The chain's CDR3 is CASSGRDRGHEQYF. For the CDR3, the DNA is TGTGCCAGCAGCGGAAGGGACAGGGGTCACGAGCAGTACTTC.